Sequencing of this TCR beta chain was carried out in a study of OX40 agonist ivuxolimab in advanced cancers. Background on the study: Averaging approximately 60 years in age, with a range of roughly 23 to 80, the cohort was 80% to 90% male. Study results and caveats: Partly responding patients at 0.1-3.0 mg/kg showed some of the smallest clonal expansion. Certain nonresponding patients likewise had low normalized T-cell clonal expansion.

Worth noting for this clone: The antigen is unknown.

Here immunoSEQ multiplex PCR was the method, and the copy in TCRdb shows in-frame clones only, minus some. The sample has more than 85,000 clones; roughly 89% are singletons. The CDR3 is 15 amino acids. In germline, CDR1 is MNHEY, CDR2 SMNVEV (reference sequence). Trimming removed 5 bases from V and 5 bases from J; junction bases left unmatched: 7. This receptor was identified in an adult with an advanced solid tumor such as melanoma, head and neck, liver or kidney cancer. Specimen: CD4+ or CD8+ T cells sorted from blood, collected in a trial of the OX40 agonist ivuxolimab. V usage is TRBV27 and J usage is TRBJ2-3; 10 bases agree with TRBD2. The CDR3 loop reads CASSALAGAKDTQYF. The CDR3 DNA sequence: TGTGCCAGCAGTGCTCTAGCGGGGGCCAAAGATACGCAGTATTTT.